Sequencing of this TCR beta chain was carried out in a study of radiotherapy plus CTLA-4 blockade in lung cancer. About the research overall: In approximately 17% of patients, objective responses were seen; approximately 31% had disease control. Regarding the study as a whole: Reports state that early shifts in blood T cell clones, with interferon-beta, best predicted response.

On this clone: As yet, its antigen is unknown.

The data were produced by immunoSEQ multiplex PCR, yet TCRdb's version contains in-frame clones alone and is incomplete. The profile shows 80,000 or so clones, 60% to 85% of them singletons. Trimming took off 1 base at V and 5 bases at J, with 11 bases between the two ends. Germline V lookup: CDR1 SGHDN, CDR2 FVKESK. CDR3 length equals 14 residues. The receptor's source is a human donor with non-small cell lung cancer whose response to radiotherapy plus ipilimumab could not be evaluated. Some clones in this sample may be carry-over from other donors' samples. The chain joins TRBV14 to TRBJ2-5; perhaps TRBD2 as D (7 bases). The sequences come from peripheral blood, collected from a patient treated with radiotherapy plus ipilimumab. CDR3 in amino acids: CASSQGGGLETQYF. CDR3 coding DNA: TGTGCCAGCAGCCAAGGGGGGGGCTTGGAGACCCAGTACTTC.